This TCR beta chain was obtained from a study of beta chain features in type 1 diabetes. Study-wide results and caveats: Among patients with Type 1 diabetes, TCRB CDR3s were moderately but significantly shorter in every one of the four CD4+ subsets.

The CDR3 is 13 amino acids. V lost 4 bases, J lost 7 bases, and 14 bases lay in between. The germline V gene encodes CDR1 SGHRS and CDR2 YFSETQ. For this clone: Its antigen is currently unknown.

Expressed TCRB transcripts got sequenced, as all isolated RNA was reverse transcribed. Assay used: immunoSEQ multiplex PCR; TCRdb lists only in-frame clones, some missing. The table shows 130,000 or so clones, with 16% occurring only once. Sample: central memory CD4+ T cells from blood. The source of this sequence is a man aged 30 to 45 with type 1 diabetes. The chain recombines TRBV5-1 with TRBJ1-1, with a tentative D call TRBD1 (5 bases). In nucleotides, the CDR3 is TGCGCCAGCAGCCGGGACGGGAGCGATGAAGCTTTCTTT. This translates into CASSRDGSDEAFF. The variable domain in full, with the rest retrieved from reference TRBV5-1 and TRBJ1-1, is KAGVTQTPRYLIKTRGQQVTLSCSPISGHRSVSWYQQTPGQGLQFLFEYFSETQRNKGNFPGRFSGRQFSNSRSEMNVSTLELGDSALYLCASSRDGSDEAFFGQGTRLTVV.